The clone carrying this TCR beta chain was seen ten or more times. Profiles of TCR beta VDJ and CDR3 were generated from a genomic DNA template. TCRdb recomputed calls from the reads with MiXCR, one row per CDR3 protein. This table has about 210,000 distinct CDR3 sequences, roughly 33% appearing once. This entry belongs to a study of CD8+CD57+ T cells in acquired aplastic anemia. The receptor comes from a human donor in good health, serving as a control. Sequences were obtained from sorted CD4+, CD8+, or CD8+CD57+ T cells (not recorded which) from PBMCs.

CDR3 amino acids: CASSTPGGVPYGYTF. In nucleotides, the CDR3 is TGTGCCAGTAGTACCCCCGGGGGGGTCCCCTATGGCTACACCTTC. The rearrangement links TRBV19 to TRBJ1-2, with D possibly TRBD1 on 5 matching bases. CDR1 and CDR2 (germline): LNHDA, SQIVND (reference sequence). CDR3 length: 15 amino acids. Trimming took off 4 bases at V and 4 bases at J, with 16 bases between the two ends.